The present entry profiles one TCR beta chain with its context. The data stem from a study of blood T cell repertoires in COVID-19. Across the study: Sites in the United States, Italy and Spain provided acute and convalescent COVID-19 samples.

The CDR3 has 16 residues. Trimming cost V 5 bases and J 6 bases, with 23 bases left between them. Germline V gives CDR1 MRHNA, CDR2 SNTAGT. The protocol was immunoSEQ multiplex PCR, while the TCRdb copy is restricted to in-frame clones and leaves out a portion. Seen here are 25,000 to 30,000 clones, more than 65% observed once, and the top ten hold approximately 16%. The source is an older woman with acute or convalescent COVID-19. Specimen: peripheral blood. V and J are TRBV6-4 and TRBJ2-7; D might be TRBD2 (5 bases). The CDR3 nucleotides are TGTGCCAGCAGTAAACCATGGTTACCGGGGAAAGGCGAGCAGTACTTC. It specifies CASSKPWLPGKGEQYF.